Following are 27 T cell receptor beta chains from one sample sequenced in a study of T cell responses to AZD1222 COVID-19 vaccine. Sequencing used immunoSEQ multiplex PCR; TCRdb keeps in-frame clones, though not all of them. The sample lists under 150,000 clones, about 91% occurring once. Sample: peripheral blood, taken 28 days after the second AZD1222 dose. These receptors originate from an adult who received the AZD1222 COVID-19 vaccine.

This clone was observed a single time. CDR3 in DNA: TGTGCCAGCAGCTTTAGCACAGATACGCAGTATTTT. It yields the protein CASSFSTDTQYF. The rearrangement joins TRBV7-9 to TRBJ2-3; D remains ambiguous. The V gene lost 3 bases and the J gene lost 0 bases, with 1 base spanning the gap. CDR1 SEHNR and CDR2 FQNEAQ come from the germline V gene (reference sequence). The CDR3 loop spans 12 amino acids.

The rearrangement uses TRBV9 and TRBJ2-1; 9 bases agree with TRBD1. Germline CDR1 SGDLS, CDR2 YYNGEE. The CDR3 is 15 residues long. V lost 2 bases, J lost 5 bases, and 5 bases stayed unmatched. This CDR3 is CASSVGQGPHNEQFF. CDR3 nucleotides: TGTGCCAGCAGCGTCGGACAGGGGCCACACAATGAGCAGTTCTTC.

This clone occurred once. V is TRBV24-1 and J is TRBJ1-1; 8 bases align to TRBD1. The CDR3 is 19 residues long. CDR1 is KGHDR, CDR2 SFDVKD, per germline. The ends lost 8 bases at V and 0 bases at J; junction bases unmatched: 19. CDR3 sequence reads: CATTPKQGDVENMNTEAFF. The CDR3 region has the DNA TGTGCCACCACCCCAAAACAGGGGGACGTGGAGAATATGAACACTGAAGCTTTCTTT.

V is TRBV28 and J is TRBJ1-4; maybe TRBD1 (5 bases). Looked up from germline, CDR1 is MDHEN and CDR2 is SYDVKM. Trimming shortened V by 0 bases and J by 3 bases, and 11 bases separated the two germline ends. The CDR3 extends over 16 amino acids. The CDR3 sequence is CASSLWQGRANEKLFF. The CDR3 DNA is TGTGCCAGCAGTTTATGGCAGGGAAGAGCTAATGAAAAACTGTTTTTT. Complete variable domain (other parts from reference TRBV28 and TRBJ1-4): DVKVTQSSRYLVKRTGEKVFLECVQDMDHENMFWYRQDPGLGLRLIYFSYDVKMKEKGDIPEGYSVSREKKERFSLILESASTNQTSMYLCASSLWQGRANEKLFFGSGTQLSVL.

The rearrangement joins TRBV28 to TRBJ1-2, with D tentatively TRBD1 (6 bases). V was pared by 6 bases and J by 2 bases, with 10 bases between. From germline, CDR1 is MDHEN and CDR2 SYDVKM. The CDR3 is 13 residues long. This CDR3 is CASSQTGNYGYTF. In nucleotides, the CDR3 is TGTGCCAGCAGCCAAACAGGGAACTATGGCTACACCTTC.

The V gene is TRBV18, the J gene TRBJ2-7, with 8 bases aligning to TRBD2. V lost 0 bases, J lost 0 bases, and 1 base stayed unmatched. This CDR3 spans 15 amino acids. Germline V gene data show CDR1 as KGHSH and CDR2 as LQKENI. The CDR3 DNA is TGTGCCAGCTCACCACCTAGCGGGGCCTCCTACGAGCAGTACTTC. Residues: CASSPPSGASYEQYF.

Concerning this clone itself: The conserved phenylalanine or tryptophan is not found at the CDR3 terminus, so this likely reflects a read error. No DNA is shown, since the ends of the CDR3 on it are uncertain; the CDR3 is the one TCRdb lists. The rearrangement links TRBV6-5 to TRBJ1-2; the table's D call, TRBD1, was not checked against the DNA. CDR1 MNHEY and CDR2 SVGAGI come from the germline V gene. The CDR3 length is 13 residues, termini included. CDR3: CASSHRQGERCFS.

The chain recombines TRBV3-1 (or the pseudogene TRBV3-2) with TRBJ1-6; D is unresolved. Between the trimmed V and J ends, which lost 0 bases and 0 bases, there was a span of 6 bases. The CDR3 has 16 residues. CDR1 is LGHDT, CDR2 YNNKEL, per germline (reference sequence). CDR3 region: CASSQDLSSYNSPLHF. As DNA, the CDR3 is TGTGCCAGCAGCCAAGATCTCAGCTCCTATAATTCACCCCTCCACTTT.

The V gene is TRBV7-2, the J gene TRBJ2-7, with 8 bases fitting TRBD2. V trimming: 1 base; J trimming: 1 base; junction bases outside the gene matches: 6. Per the germline V gene, CDR1 is SGHTA and CDR2 is FQGNSA. CDR3 length: 16 amino acids. CDR3 in amino acids: CASSLVGTSGSYEQYF. Here the CDR3 DNA reads TGTGCCAGCAGCTTAGTTGGTACTAGCGGATCCTACGAGCAGTACTTC.

This rearrangement joins TRBV6-1 to TRBJ2-7; possible D gene TRBD2, 6 bases. CDR3 size: 13 residues. Germline CDR1 reads MNHNS; CDR2 reads SASEGT. V lost 2 bases, J lost 6 bases, and 11 bases lay in between. The CDR3 sequence is CASSEWGVGEQYF. CDR3 DNA: TGTGCCAGCAGTGAATGGGGGGTAGGCGAGCAGTACTTC.

This clone was found once. The rearrangement joins TRBV19 to TRBJ2-7; possibly TRBD2 for D (5 bases). The CDR3 has 12 amino acids. Germline V lookup: CDR1 LNHDA, CDR2 SQIVND (reference sequence). The V and J ends lost 2 bases and 5 bases respectively, with 7 bases between them. Here the CDR3 reads CASSITGNEQYF. CDR3 nucleotides: TGTGCCAGTAGTATAACCGGGAACGAGCAGTACTTC. The variable domain in full, completed from reference TRBV19 and TRBJ2-7, reads DGGITQSPKYLFRKEGQNVTLSCEQNLNHDAMYWYRQDPGQGLRLIYYSQIVNDFQKGDIAEGYSVSREKKESFPLTVTSAQKNPTAFYLCASSITGNEQYFGPGTRLTVT.

The chain has TRBV5-8 and TRBJ2-7; D is possibly TRBD1 (6 bases). Germline V lookup: CDR1 SGHTS, CDR2 YDEGEE. This CDR3 is built from 15 residues. Deletions cut 5 bases from V and 3 bases from J, with 18 bases between. The CDR3 is CASSQSGAIIYEQYF. The CDR3 nucleotides read TGTGCCAGCAGTCAATCAGGGGCGATAATCTACGAGCAGTACTTC.

The count of this clone is one. The CDR3 protein is CASSPQGVYYGYTF. The CDR3 bases are TGTGCCAGCAGTCCCCAGGGGGTATACTATGGCTACACCTTC. The gene calls are TRBV28 and TRBJ1-2, with 7 bases lining up with TRBD1. Per the germline V gene, CDR1 is MDHEN and CDR2 is SYDVKM. CDR3 length: 14 amino acids. Unmatched junction bases numbered 6, after V lost 5 bases and J lost 3 bases.

V gene TRBV27 combines with J gene TRBJ2-2; D is perhaps TRBD2 (6 bases). The CDR3 is 15 residues long. CDR1 is MNHEY, CDR2 SMNVEV, per germline (reference sequence). V gave up 5 bases and J gave up 6 bases, with 16 bases separating them. CDR3 in amino acids: CASSPSRGGSGELFF. The CDR3 bases are TGTGCCAGCAGTCCCTCGCGGGGCGGGTCCGGGGAGCTGTTTTTT.

This clone was picked up a small number of times. The V gene is TRBV4-3, the J gene TRBJ1-5; 8 bases line up with TRBD1. Germline CDR1 reads LGHNA; CDR2 reads YSLEER. The CDR3 covers 13 residues. With V trimmed by 4 bases and J by 7 bases, 3 bases remained unmatched. The CDR3 bases are TGCGCCAGCAGCCCGGACAGGGAACAGCCCCAGCATTTT. Translated, it gives CASSPDREQPQHF.

The chain joins TRBV14 to TRBJ2-1, with D maybe TRBD2 (5 bases). The germline V gene encodes CDR1 SGHDN and CDR2 FVKESK. This CDR3 region has 14 residues. Trimming removed 1 base from V and 15 bases from J, with 19 bases in between. This CDR3 reads CASSQVGGGLSMFF. For the CDR3, the DNA is TGTGCCAGCAGCCAAGTAGGTGGCGGGCTGAGTATGTTCTTC.

J is TRBJ1-5 and V is TRBV9, with D maybe TRBD1 (5 bases). The CDR3 loop spans 14 amino acids. Germline V gene lookup returns CDR1 SGDLS and CDR2 YYNGEE. Trimming stripped 4 bases from V and 3 bases from J, with 11 bases between. Written as DNA, the CDR3 is TGTGCCAGCAGCTCGGACACAATCAATCAGCCCCAGCATTTT. Amino acids: CASSSDTINQPQHF.

The chain links TRBV5-1 to TRBJ2-5; 11 positions match TRBD2. There are 15 residues in the CDR3. In germline, CDR1 is SGHRS, CDR2 YFSETQ. Trimming cost V 0 bases and J 5 bases; bases outside gene matches: 3. The CDR3 loop reads CASSLALAGAETQYF. CDR3 nucleotides: TGCGCCAGCAGCTTGGCACTAGCGGGAGCCGAGACCCAGTACTTC.

The V gene is TRBV6-6, the J gene TRBJ1-4; tentatively, D is TRBD1 (6 bases). Germline V gene data show CDR1 as MNHNY and CDR2 as SVGAGI (reference sequence). Between the trimmed V and J ends, which lost 5 bases and 5 bases, there was a span of 12 bases. The CDR3 consists of 14 residues. CDR3: CASSRTVRNEKLFF. The CDR3 nucleotides read TGTGCCAGCAGTCGGACAGTTAGGAATGAAAAACTGTTTTTT.

The chain couples TRBV28 to TRBJ2-7, with 8 bases aligning to TRBD2. Germline CDR1 is MDHEN and CDR2 is SYDVKM. The CDR3 has 14 residues. After removal of 4 bases from V and 3 bases from J, the junction contained 5 bases not matched to a gene. The CDR3 coding sequence is TGTGCCAGCAGTTCAGGGACTAGTGTCTACGAGCAGTACTTC. This codes for CASSSGTSVYEQYF.

This chain joins TRBV5-1 and TRBJ2-1, with D maybe TRBD1 (5 bases). CDR1 and CDR2 from the germline V gene are SGHRS and YFSETQ. The V end was cut by 4 bases, the J end by 8 bases, with 16 bases between. The CDR3 has 14 amino acids. CDR3 bases: TGCGCCAGCAGCCTCAGGGTTACCGGGCATGAGCAGTTCTTC. Its protein product is CASSLRVTGHEQFF.

The CDR3 spells CASSLRGGGNYGYTF. CDR3 DNA sequence: TGTGCCAGCAGCTTACGTGGGGGAGGGAACTATGGCTACACCTTC. The rearrangement joins TRBV11-2 to TRBJ1-2, with D perhaps TRBD1 (5 bases). The CDR3 is 15 amino acids. Trimming took off 2 bases at V and 2 bases at J, with 12 bases between the two ends. CDR1 SGHAT and CDR2 FQNNGV come from the germline V gene.

This chain uses TRBV5-5 with TRBJ2-3, with D perhaps matching TRBD2 (5 bases). Germline CDR1 and CDR2: SGHKS and YYEKEE (reference sequence). The CDR3 is 12 amino acids. Trimming shortened V by 5 bases and J by 1 base, and 5 bases separated the two germline ends. The CDR3 nucleotides are TGTGCCAGCAGGGAGGGCACAGATACGCAGTATTTT. The encoded protein is CASREGTDTQYF.

The chain couples TRBV29-1 to TRBJ2-3; 7 nucleotides line up with TRBD2. Trimming cost V 3 bases and J 0 bases; bases outside gene matches: 9. The length of the CDR3 is 16 residues. Germline V lookup: CDR1 SQVTM, CDR2 ANQGSEA. CDR3 coding DNA: TGCAGCGTTGACCCGCTCACTAGCGACAGCACAGATACGCAGTATTTT. Its translation is CSVDPLTSDSTDTQYF.

DNA for the CDR3: TGTGCCAGCAGTCTCGGACTGTCCAACACTGAAGCTTTCTTT. Translated, it gives CASSLGLSNTEAFF. V gene TRBV28 combines with J gene TRBJ1-1; D is undetermined. Trimming left V 5 bases short and J 2 bases short, with 12 bases between. Germline V gives CDR1 MDHEN, CDR2 SYDVKM. The CDR3 is 14 residues long.

The rearrangement joins TRBV4-3 to TRBJ1-6; D not certain. V dropped 4 bases and J dropped 9 bases, with 19 bases sitting between them. From germline, CDR1 is LGHNA and CDR2 YSLEER. The CDR3 totals 16 residues. CDR3 nucleotide sequence: TGCGCCAGCAGCCTCTCGACGGGGAGTGAGGGTTCACCCCTCCACTTT. Translation gives CASSLSTGSEGSPLHF.

As regards this clone: The same CDR3 is also encoded by other DNA sequences in this sample. The chain joins TRBV9 to TRBJ1-1, with D possibly matching TRBD1 (5 bases). CDR1 is SGDLS, CDR2 YYNGEE, per germline. The germline V and J ends were trimmed by 0 bases and 3 bases, with 6 bases remaining between them. The CDR3 covers 13 residues. The CDR3 DNA reads as TGTGCCAGCAGCGTAGCGGGGGACACTGAAGCTTTCTTT. It specifies CASSVAGDTEAFF.